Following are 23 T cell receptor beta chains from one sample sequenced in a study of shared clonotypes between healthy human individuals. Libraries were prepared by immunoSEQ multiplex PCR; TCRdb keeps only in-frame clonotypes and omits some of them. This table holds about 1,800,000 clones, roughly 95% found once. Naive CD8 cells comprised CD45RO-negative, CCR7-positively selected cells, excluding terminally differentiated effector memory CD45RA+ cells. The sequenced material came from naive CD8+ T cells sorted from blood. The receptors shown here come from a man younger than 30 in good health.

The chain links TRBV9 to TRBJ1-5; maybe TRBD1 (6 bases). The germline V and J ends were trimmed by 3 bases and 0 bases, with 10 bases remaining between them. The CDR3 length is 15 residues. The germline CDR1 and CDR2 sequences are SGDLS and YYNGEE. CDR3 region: CASSEGQYSNQPQHF. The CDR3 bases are TGTGCCAGCAGCGAAGGACAGTATAGCAATCAGCCCCAGCATTTT.

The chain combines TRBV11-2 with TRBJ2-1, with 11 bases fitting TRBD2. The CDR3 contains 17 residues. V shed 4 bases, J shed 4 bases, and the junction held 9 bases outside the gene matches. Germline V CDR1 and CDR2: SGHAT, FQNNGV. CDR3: CASSWTSGPGNYNEQFF. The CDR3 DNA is TGTGCCAGCAGCTGGACTAGCGGGCCAGGGAATTACAATGAGCAGTTCTTC.

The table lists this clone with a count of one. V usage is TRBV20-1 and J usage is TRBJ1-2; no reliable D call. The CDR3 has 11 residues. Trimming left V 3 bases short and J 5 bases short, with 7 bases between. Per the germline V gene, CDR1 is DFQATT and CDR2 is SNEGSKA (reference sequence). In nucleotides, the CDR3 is TGCAGTGCTAGTTTGCCTTATGGCTACACCTTC. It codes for CSASLPYGYTF.

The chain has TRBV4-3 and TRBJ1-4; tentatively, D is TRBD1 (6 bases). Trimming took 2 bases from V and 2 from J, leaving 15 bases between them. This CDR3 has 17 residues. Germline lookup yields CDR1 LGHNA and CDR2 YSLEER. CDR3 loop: CASSQSLGGLTNEKLFF. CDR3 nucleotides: TGCGCCAGCAGCCAATCCTTGGGGGGGCTTACTAATGAAAAACTGTTTTTT.

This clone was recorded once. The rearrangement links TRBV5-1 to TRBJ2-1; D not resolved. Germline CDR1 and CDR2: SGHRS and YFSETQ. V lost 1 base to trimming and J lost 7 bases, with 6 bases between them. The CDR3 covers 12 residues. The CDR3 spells CASSLPDNEQFF. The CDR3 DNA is TGCGCCAGCAGCTTGCCCGATAATGAGCAGTTCTTC.

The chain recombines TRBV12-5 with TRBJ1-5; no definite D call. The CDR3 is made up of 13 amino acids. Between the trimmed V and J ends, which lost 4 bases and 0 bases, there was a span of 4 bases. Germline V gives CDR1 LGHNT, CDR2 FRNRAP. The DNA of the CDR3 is TGTGCTAGTGGTTCCTATAGCAATCAGCCCCAGCATTTT. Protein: CASGSYSNQPQHF.

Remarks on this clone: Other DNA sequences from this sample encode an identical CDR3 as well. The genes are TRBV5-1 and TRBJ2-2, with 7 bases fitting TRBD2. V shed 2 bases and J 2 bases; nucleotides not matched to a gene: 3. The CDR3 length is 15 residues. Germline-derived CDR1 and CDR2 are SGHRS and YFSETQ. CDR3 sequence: CASSFSGPNTGELFF. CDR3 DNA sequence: TGCGCCAGCAGCTTTAGCGGGCCTAACACCGGGGAGCTGTTTTTT.

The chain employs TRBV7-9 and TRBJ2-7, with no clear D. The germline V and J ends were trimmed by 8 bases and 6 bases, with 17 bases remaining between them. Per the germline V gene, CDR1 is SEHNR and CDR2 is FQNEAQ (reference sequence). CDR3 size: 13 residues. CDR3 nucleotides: TGTGCCAGCGAAACGTACCCTACGGGCGAGCAGTACTTC. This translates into CASETYPTGEQYF.

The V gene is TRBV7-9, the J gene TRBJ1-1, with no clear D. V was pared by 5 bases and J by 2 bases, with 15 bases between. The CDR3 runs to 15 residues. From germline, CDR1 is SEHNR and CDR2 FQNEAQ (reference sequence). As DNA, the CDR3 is TGTGCCAGCAGCCCAGAAGGTACGGGCAACACTGAAGCTTTCTTT. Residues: CASSPEGTGNTEAFF.

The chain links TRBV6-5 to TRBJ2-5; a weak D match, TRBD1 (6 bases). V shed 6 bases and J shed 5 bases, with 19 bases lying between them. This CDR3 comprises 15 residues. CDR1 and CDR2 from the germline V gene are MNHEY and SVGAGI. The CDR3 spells CASSPSTGLSETQYF. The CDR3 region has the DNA TGTGCCAGCAGCCCATCCACAGGGCTTAGTGAGACCCAGTACTTC.

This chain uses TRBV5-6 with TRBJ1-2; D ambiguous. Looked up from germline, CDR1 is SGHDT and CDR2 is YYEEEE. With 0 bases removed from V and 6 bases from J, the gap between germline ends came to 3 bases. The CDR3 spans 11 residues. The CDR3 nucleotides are TGTGCCAGCAGCTTGGGCAATGGCTACACCTTC. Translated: CASSLGNGYTF.

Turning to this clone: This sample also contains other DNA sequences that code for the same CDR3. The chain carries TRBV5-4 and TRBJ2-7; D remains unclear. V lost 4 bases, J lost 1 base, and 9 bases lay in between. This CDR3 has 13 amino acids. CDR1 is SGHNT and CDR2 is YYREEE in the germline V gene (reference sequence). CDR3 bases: TGTGCCAGCAGCCCCGAAGGATCCTACGAGCAGTACTTC. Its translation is CASSPEGSYEQYF.

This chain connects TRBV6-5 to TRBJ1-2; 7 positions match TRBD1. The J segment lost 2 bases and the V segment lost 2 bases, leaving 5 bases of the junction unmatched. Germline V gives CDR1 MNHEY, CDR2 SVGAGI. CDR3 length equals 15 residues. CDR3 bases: TGTGCCAGCAGTTACGAACTACAGGGGAACTATGGCTACACCTTC. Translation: CASSYELQGNYGYTF.

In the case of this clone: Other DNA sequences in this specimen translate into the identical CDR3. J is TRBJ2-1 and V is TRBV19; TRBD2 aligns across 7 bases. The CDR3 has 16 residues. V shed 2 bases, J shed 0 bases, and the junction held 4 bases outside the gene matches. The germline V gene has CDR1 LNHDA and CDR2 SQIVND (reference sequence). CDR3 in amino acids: CASSITSASSYNEQFF. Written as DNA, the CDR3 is TGTGCCAGTAGTATAACTAGCGCGAGCTCCTACAATGAGCAGTTCTTC. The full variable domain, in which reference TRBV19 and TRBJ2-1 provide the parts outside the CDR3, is DGGITQSPKYLFRKEGQNVTLSCEQNLNHDAMYWYRQDPGQGLRLIYYSQIVNDFQKGDIAEGYSVSREKKESFPLTVTSAQKNPTAFYLCASSITSASSYNEQFFGPGTRLTVL.

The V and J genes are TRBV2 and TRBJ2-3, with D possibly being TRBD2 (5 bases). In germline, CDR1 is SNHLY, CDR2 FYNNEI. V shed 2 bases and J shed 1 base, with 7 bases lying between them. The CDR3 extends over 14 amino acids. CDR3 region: CASSESSGTDTQYF. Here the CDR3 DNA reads TGTGCCAGCAGTGAAAGTAGCGGCACAGATACGCAGTATTTT.

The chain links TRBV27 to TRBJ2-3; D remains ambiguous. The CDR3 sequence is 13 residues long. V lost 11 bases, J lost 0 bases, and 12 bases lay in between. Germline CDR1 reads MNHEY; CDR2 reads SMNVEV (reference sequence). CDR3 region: CARLVRSTDTQYF. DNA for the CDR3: TGTGCCCGACTCGTACGGAGCACAGATACGCAGTATTTT.

In DNA, the CDR3 is TGTGCCAGCAGCTCGTGGCACGGAGACCAGGACGAGCAGTACTTC. This codes for CASSSWHGDQDEQYF. This sequence joins TRBV11-2 and TRBJ2-7; no firm D call. Between the trimmed V and J ends, which lost 4 bases and 5 bases, there was a span of 18 bases. Germline loops: CDR1 SGHAT, CDR2 FQNNGV. The CDR3 extends over 15 amino acids.

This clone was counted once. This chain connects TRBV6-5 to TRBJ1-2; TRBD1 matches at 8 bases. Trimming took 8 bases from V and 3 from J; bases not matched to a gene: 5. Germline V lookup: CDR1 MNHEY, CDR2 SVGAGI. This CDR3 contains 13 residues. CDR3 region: CASETGAHYGYTF. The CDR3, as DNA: TGTGCCAGCGAGACAGGGGCTCACTATGGCTACACCTTC.

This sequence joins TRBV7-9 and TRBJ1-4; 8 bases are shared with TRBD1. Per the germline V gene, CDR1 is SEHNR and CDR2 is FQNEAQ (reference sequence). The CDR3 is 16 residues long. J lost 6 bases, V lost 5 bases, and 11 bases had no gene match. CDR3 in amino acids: CASSVGPTGGDEKLFF. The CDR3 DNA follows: TGTGCCAGCAGCGTAGGCCCCACAGGGGGAGATGAAAAACTGTTTTTT.

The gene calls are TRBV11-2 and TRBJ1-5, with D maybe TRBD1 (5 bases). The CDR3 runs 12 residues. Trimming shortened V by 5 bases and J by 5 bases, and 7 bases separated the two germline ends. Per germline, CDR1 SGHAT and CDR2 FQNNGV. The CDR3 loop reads CASSRGDQPQHF. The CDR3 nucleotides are TGTGCCAGCAGCAGGGGTGATCAGCCCCAGCATTTT. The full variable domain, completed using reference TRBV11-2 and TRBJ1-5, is EAGVAQSPRYKIIEKRQSVAFWCNPISGHATLYWYQQILGQGPKLLIQFQNNGVVDDSQLPKDRFSAERLKGVDSTLKIQPAKLEDSAVYLCASSRGDQPQHFGDGTRLSIL.

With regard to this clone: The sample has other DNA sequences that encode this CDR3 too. The CDR3 DNA reads as TGTGCCAGCAGTTACTTGGGAGGAACCGGGGAGCTGTTTTTT. Protein sequence: CASSYLGGTGELFF. The J gene is TRBJ2-2, the V gene TRBV6-5, with D perhaps TRBD2 (6 bases). V gave up 1 base and J gave up 5 bases, with 8 bases separating them. The CDR3 covers 14 residues. Germline CDR1 and CDR2: MNHEY and SVGAGI.

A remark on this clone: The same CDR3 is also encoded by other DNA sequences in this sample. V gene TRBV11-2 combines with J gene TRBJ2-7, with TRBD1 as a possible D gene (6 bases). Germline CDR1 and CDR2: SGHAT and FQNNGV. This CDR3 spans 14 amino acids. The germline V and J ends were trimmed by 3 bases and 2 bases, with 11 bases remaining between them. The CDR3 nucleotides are TGTGCCAGCAGCTTGGGGGCTGGGACCTACGAGCAGTACTTC. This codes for CASSLGAGTYEQYF.

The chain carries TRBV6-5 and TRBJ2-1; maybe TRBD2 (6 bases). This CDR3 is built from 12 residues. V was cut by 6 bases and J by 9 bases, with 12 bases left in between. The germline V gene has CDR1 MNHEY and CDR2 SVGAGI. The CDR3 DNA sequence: TGTGCCAGCAGGGAAACTAGCCGTGAGCAGTTCTTC. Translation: CASRETSREQFF.